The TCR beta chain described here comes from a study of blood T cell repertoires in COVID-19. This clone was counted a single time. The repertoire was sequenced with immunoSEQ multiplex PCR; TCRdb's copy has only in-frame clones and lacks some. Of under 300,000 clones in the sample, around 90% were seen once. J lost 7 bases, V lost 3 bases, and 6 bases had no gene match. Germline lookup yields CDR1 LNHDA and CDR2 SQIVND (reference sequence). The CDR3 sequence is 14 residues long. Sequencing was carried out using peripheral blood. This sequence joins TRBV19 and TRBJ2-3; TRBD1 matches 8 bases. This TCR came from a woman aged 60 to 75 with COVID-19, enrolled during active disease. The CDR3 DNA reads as TGTGCCAGTAGTATGTCGCAGGGGGCTAATACGCAGTATTTT. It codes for CASSMSQGANTQYF.